This T cell receptor beta chain was retrieved from a study of T cell responses to AZD1222 COVID-19 vaccine. This CDR3 comprises 16 residues. The V gene lost 0 bases and the J gene lost 3 bases, with 13 bases spanning the gap. The germline gives CDR1 SGHKS, CDR2 YYEKEE (reference sequence). Only in-frame clones appear in the TCRdb table, and some are missing; sequencing was by immunoSEQ multiplex PCR. The table lists over 130,000 clones, about 92% of them singletons. The source was peripheral blood, collected 28 days after the second AZD1222 dose. The chain recombines TRBV5-5 with TRBJ2-1, with a possible D match to TRBD1 (6 bases). This TCR came from an adult who received the AZD1222 COVID-19 vaccine. The CDR3 DNA follows: TGTGCCAGCAGCTTGGCCCGTCAGGGGAACTACAATGAGCAGTTCTTC. It yields the protein CASSLARQGNYNEQFF.